This is a list of T cell receptor beta chains from one sample in a study of T-cell reconstitution after alpha-beta-depleted transplantation in children. TCRdb reanalysed the PCR reads using MiXCR and keeps one entry per CDR3 protein. The sample includes around 450,000 distinct CDR3 sequences, roughly a tenth of them seen just once. The material was PBMCs, obtained before TCRalphabeta/CD19-depleted stem cell transplant. Receptor source: a child aged 2-9 years with inherited bone marrow failure, due to receive a stem cell transplant. Each CDR3 is given with its conserved first and last residue. The D gene is left open where the match is weak. Clone size is not always given. Where it is, it says once, few, many or a class for expanded clones.

TRBJ1-1 TRBV20-1 20 NA NA CSARDWAGALPPGMNTEAFF TGCAGTGCTAGAGATTGGGCAGGGGCTCTACCACCTGGGATGAACACTGAAGCTTTCTTT
TRBJ2-3 TRBV19 14 few NA CATQTGGMSDTQYF TGTGCCACTCAAACCGGGGGAATGTCAGATACGCAGTATTTT
TRBJ2-1 TRBV6-5 17 many NA CASSYEGGTGSYNEQFF TGTGCCAGCAGTTACGAAGGCGGGACCGGCTCCTACAATGAGCAGTTCTTC
TRBJ2-1 TRBV20-1 15 many TRBD2 CSARHSGKPHNEQFF TGCAGTGCCAGACATAGCGGGAAACCACACAATGAGCAGTTCTTC
TRBJ2-1 TRBV6-5 15 many NA CASSHRSSSYNEQFF TGTGCCAGCAGTCACAGGTCGAGCTCCTACAATGAGCAGTTCTTC
TRBJ2-3 TRBV20-1 15 many TRBD2 CSVPIAGGTTDTQYF TGCAGTGTCCCCATAGCGGGAGGGACCACAGATACGCAGTATTTT
TRBJ2-5 TRBV18 12 NA NA CVSSPSQETQYF TGTGTCAGCTCACCTTCTCAAGAGACCCAGTACTTC
TRBJ2-3 TRBV29-1 15 many TRBD1 CSVVPGQRDTDTQYF TGCAGCGTCGTTCCGGGACAGAGGGATACGGATACGCAGTATTTT
TRBJ1-5 TRBV27 15 many NA CASSSGTDSNQPQHF TGTGCCAGCAGCTCCGGGACGGATAGCAATCAGCCCCAGCATTTT
TRBJ2-1 TRBV7-9 14 many NA CASSLPGLLNEQFF TGTGCCAGCAGCTTACCAGGGTTGTTGAATGAGCAGTTCTTC
TRBJ2-7 TRBV7-2 15 many NA CASSLAGVQAYEQYF TGTGCCAGCAGCTTAGCGGGCGTACAAGCCTACGAGCAGTACTTC
TRBJ2-2 TRBV4-3 14 many NA CASSSTVNTGELFF TGCGCCAGCAGCTCGACAGTTAACACCGGGGAGCTGTTTTTT
TRBJ2-1 TRBV6-1 19 NA NA CASSPYAGAFGSSYNEQFF TGTGCCAGCAGCCCGTATGCGGGCGCCTTTGGAAGCTCCTACAATGAGCAGTTCTTC
TRBJ2-1 TRBV9 15 many TRBD2 CASSVALAEYNEQFF TGTGCCAGCAGCGTAGCACTAGCGGAGTACAATGAGCAGTTCTTC
TRBJ2-2 TRBV6-5 14 many NA CASSYLGSLGELFF TGTGCCAGCAGTTACTTGGGATCGCTCGGGGAGCTGTTTTTT
TRBJ2-2 TRBV7-8 17 many TRBD2 CASSPTGLAGLPGELFF TGTGCCAGCAGCCCCACTGGCCTAGCGGGCTTGCCCGGGGAGCTGTTTTTT
TRBJ2-1 TRBV28 16 many TRBD2 CASSLRLGSGRNEQFF TGTGCCAGCAGTTTAAGACTCGGTAGCGGGAGAAATGAGCAGTTCTTC
TRBJ2-1 TRBV28 15 many NA CASSLYVGLIDEQFF TGTGCCAGCAGTTTATATGTGGGATTGATCGATGAGCAGTTCTTC
TRBJ2-7 TRBV20-1 13 many TRBD1 CSASRDRVAEQYF TGCAGTGCGTCCAGGGACAGGGTGGCCGAGCAGTACTTC
TRBJ2-1 TRBV2 12 many TRBD2 CASRRRELRQFF TGTGCCAGCAGACGGCGGGAGCTTAGGCAGTTCTTC
TRBJ2-7 TRBV27 14 many TRBD2 CASSLTPTSGEQYF TGTGCCAGCAGTTTAACCCCGACTAGCGGAGAGCAGTACTTC
TRBJ1-5 TRBV30 13 many NA CAWSGHPNQPQHF TGTGCCTGGTCCGGACATCCGAATCAGCCCCAGCATTTT
TRBJ1-1 TRBV6-5 17 many TRBD1 CASSYTSGTDSGTEAFF TGTGCCAGCAGTTACACGAGTGGGACAGATTCGGGCACTGAAGCTTTCTTT
TRBJ2-5 TRBV29-1 12 many NA CSVARGERTQYF TGCAGCGTTGCCAGGGGGGAACGAACCCAGTACTTC
TRBJ2-2 TRBV30 13 NA NA CAWSVMNTGELFF TGTGCCTGGAGTGTGATGAACACCGGGGAGCTGTTTTTT
TRBJ1-1 TRBV4-3 14 few NA CASSQVVRNTEAFF TGCGCCAGCAGCCAAGTCGTAAGGAACACTGAAGCTTTCTTT
TRBJ2-6 TRBV12-3/TRBV12-4 15 many NA CASRRDGSGANVLTF TGTGCCAGCAGAAGAGACGGCTCCGGGGCCAACGTCCTGACTTTC
TRBJ2-3 TRBV9 13 many NA CASSARSPDTQYF TGTGCCAGCAGCGCCCGGAGCCCCGATACGCAGTATTTT
TRBJ1-1 TRBV7-2 15 many TRBD1 CASSSFPGGYTEAFF TGTGCCAGCAGCTCGTTCCCAGGGGGCTACACTGAAGCTTTCTTT
TRBJ2-7 TRBV9 15 many TRBD1 CASSGQGAAIYEQYF TGTGCCAGCAGTGGTCAGGGGGCCGCCATTTACGAGCAGTACTTC
TRBJ2-1 TRBV4-2 12 many NA CASSQGPNDQFF TGTGCCAGCAGCCAAGGCCCGAATGATCAGTTCTTC
TRBJ2-7 TRBV15 16 NA NA CATSRELADYSYEQYF TGTGCCACCAGCAGAGAGTTAGCGGATTACTCCTACGAGCAGTACTTC
TRBJ1-6 TRBV4-2 15 few TRBD1 CASSQRTGEGSPLHF TGTGCCAGCAGCCAAAGGACAGGGGAAGGTTCACCCCTCCACTTT
TRBJ1-2 TRBV10-3 12 many NA CAISEGSYGYTF TGTGCCATCAGTGAGGGCAGCTATGGCTACACCTTC
TRBJ2-7 TRBV6-2/TRBV6-3 15 many TRBD1 CASSNRQGRTYEQYF TGTGCCAGCAGTAACCGACAGGGGCGTACCTACGAGCAGTACTTC